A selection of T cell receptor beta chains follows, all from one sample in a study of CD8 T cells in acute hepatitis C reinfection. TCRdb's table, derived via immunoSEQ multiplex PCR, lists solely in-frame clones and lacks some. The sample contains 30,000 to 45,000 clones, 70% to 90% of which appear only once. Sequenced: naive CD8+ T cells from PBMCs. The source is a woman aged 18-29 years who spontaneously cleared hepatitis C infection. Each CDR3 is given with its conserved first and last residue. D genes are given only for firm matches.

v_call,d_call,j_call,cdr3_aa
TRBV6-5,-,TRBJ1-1,CASSYDTLGTEAFF
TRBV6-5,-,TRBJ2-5,CASSYTTGFQETQYF
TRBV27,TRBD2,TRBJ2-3,CASSLRTRDYPSTDTQYF
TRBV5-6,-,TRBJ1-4,CASSLAGSPNEKLFF
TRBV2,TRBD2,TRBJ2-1,CATRPSGPNNEQFF
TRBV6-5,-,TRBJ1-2,CASSPFIPMHYGYTF
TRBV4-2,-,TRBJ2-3,CASSQDLGADTQYF
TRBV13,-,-,CASSSTGTSYEQYF
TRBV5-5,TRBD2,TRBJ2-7,CASSWWQGLVLNEQYF
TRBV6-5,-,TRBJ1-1,CASSYVGFTEAFF
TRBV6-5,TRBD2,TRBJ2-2,CASSYSLALGGGELFF
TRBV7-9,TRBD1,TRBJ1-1,CASSLVGQGINTEAFF
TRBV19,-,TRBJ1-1,CASKPGGTEAFF
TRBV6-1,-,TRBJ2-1,CASSAPRHEQFF
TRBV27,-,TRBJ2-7,CASSLSQGIYEQYF
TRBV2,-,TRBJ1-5,CASRSSQPQHF
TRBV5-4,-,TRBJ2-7,CASSPGGSSYEQYF
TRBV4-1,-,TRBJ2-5,CASSLQIGQGQETQYF
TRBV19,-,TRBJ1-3,CASAGPYSGNTIYF
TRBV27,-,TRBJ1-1,CASSSPLTTEAFF
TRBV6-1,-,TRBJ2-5,CASSDLAGRETQYF
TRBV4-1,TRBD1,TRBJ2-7,CASSQDRWVGEQYF
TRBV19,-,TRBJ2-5,CASSIYSAQETQYF
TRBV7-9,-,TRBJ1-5,CASSKLTGRDQPQHF
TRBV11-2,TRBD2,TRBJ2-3,CASSLSWEGRFSTDTQYF
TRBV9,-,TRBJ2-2,CASSVSGAYTGELFF
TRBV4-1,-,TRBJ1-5,CASSQGRGSNQPQHF
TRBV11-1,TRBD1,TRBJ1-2,CASSGSKRQGPSNYGYTF
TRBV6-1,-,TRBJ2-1,CASSEWGPVGSYNEQFF
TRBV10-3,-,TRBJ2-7,CAISGLNEQYF
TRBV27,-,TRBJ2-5,CASRLLDGTQYF
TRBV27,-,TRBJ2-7,CASSFNWPPYEQYF
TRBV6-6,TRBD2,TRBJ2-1,CATYGTSKNEQFF
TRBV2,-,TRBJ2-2,CASMTGTTNTGELFF
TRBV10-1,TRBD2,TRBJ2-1,CASSESYSGTEQFF
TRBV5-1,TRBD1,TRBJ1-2,CASSPEPGQGEDGYTF
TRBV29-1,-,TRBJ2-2,CSVEGGGQPAVRELFF
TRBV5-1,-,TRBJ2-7,CASSLTTDSYEQYF
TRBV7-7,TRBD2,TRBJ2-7,CASSLREGWHEQYF
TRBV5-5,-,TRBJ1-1,CASSLGDTEAFF
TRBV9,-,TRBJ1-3,CASSTGSGNTIYF
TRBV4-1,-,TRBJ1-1,CASSHSPGGGFGEAFF
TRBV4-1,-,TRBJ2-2,CASSQTGGGSGELFF
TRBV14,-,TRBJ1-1,CASSQSDERYWNTEAFF
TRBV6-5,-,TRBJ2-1,CASRSGDEQFF
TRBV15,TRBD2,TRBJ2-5,CATSRDVLAGISGETQYF
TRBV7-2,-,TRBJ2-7,CASSIHGKYYEQYF
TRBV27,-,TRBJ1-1,CASSFRGTTTEAFF
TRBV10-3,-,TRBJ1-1,CAIREVTGMNTEAFF
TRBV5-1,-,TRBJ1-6,CASSSYEGDSPLHF
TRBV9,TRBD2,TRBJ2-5,CASSVAGGPGRQETQYF
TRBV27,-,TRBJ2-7,CASSGGPAYEQYF
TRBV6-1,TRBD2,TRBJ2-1,CASSESGGGGFITSSYNEQFF
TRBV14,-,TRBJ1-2,CASSQDLNAYGYTF
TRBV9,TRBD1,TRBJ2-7,CASSVGSGQGTYEQYF
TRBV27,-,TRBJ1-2,CASSLLPAPRDGYTF
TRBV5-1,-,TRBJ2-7,CASSLIGTSSNHEQYF
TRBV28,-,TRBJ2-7,CASSLVRGTSSYEQYF